The rows below give T cell receptor beta chains drawn from one sample of a study of CD8 T cells in Susac syndrome. In TCRdb, the immunoSEQ multiplex PCR reads were re-called with MiXCR into one record per CDR3 protein. In the table there are 50,000 to 65,000 distinct CDR3 sequences, just over 90% of which are singletons. The sample taken for sequencing was CD8+ T cells from PBMCs. The receptors stem from a human donor in good health. The CDR3 runs from the conserved cysteine through the conserved F or W. D genes are given only for firm matches. Clone sizes are given selectively: once, few, many, or a class where the clone is expanded.

j_call: TRBJ2-3
clone_size: .
d_call: TRBD2
v_call: TRBV6-5
cdr3_nt: TGTGCCAGCAGTTACCTAGCGGAAATAACAGATACGCAGTATTTT
cdr3_aa: CASSYLAEITDTQYF

j_call: TRBJ1-1
clone_size: .
d_call: .
v_call: TRBV28
cdr3_nt: TGTGCCAGCAGTTTTTTAGGGGGTCGGAACACTGAAGCTTTCTTT
cdr3_aa: CASSFLGGRNTEAFF

j_call: TRBJ2-1
clone_size: .
d_call: TRBD2
v_call: TRBV27
cdr3_nt: TGTGCCAGCAGTCGCCGGGACTATTCCTCTGAGCAGTTCTTC
cdr3_aa: CASSRRDYSSEQFF

j_call: TRBJ1-1
clone_size: .
d_call: .
v_call: TRBV19
cdr3_nt: TGTGCCAGTAGTTGGTCCAGAACCATGAACACTGAAGCTTTCTTT
cdr3_aa: CASSWSRTMNTEAFF

j_call: TRBJ1-1
clone_size: .
d_call: .
v_call: TRBV5-5
cdr3_nt: TGTGCCAGCAGCTTCGAGACTTGGACCACTGAAGCTTTCTTT
cdr3_aa: CASSFETWTTEAFF

j_call: TRBJ2-7
clone_size: .
d_call: .
v_call: TRBV5-5
cdr3_nt: TGTGCCAGCAGAAGGCAGGGAGGCTACGAGCAGTACTTC
cdr3_aa: CASRRQGGYEQYF

j_call: TRBJ2-7
clone_size: .
d_call: TRBD2
v_call: TRBV9
cdr3_nt: TGTGCCAGCAGCGTAGGCTACGACGGGACTAGCTACTACGAGCAGTACTTC
cdr3_aa: CASSVGYDGTSYYEQYF

j_call: TRBJ1-1
clone_size: .
d_call: .
v_call: TRBV12-3/TRBV12-4
cdr3_nt: TGTGCCACCCAGACGCACTTTGAAGCTTTCTTT
cdr3_aa: CATQTHFEAFF

j_call: TRBJ2-7
clone_size: .
d_call: TRBD1
v_call: TRBV12-3/TRBV12-4
cdr3_nt: TGTGCCAGCAGTTTTCAGGGACAGAAATACGAGCAGTACTTC
cdr3_aa: CASSFQGQKYEQYF

j_call: TRBJ2-5
clone_size: .
d_call: TRBD2
v_call: TRBV28
cdr3_nt: TGTGCCAGCAGTTCCCCGAGGACTAGCGGGGATGCAGAGACCCAGTACTTC
cdr3_aa: CASSSPRTSGDAETQYF

j_call: TRBJ1-1
clone_size: .
d_call: TRBD1
v_call: TRBV12-3/TRBV12-4
cdr3_nt: TGTGCCAGCAGTACTCGACAGGGGGAGAGAGAAGCTTTCTTT
cdr3_aa: CASSTRQGEREAFF

j_call: TRBJ2-1
clone_size: .
d_call: .
v_call: TRBV30
cdr3_nt: TGTGCCTGGAGTCTGGACGTCAGTCCTTACAATGAGCAGTTCTTC
cdr3_aa: CAWSLDVSPYNEQFF

j_call: TRBJ2-3
clone_size: .
d_call: TRBD2
v_call: TRBV7-2
cdr3_nt: TGTGCCAGTGAAGCGGGGAACACAGATACGCAGTATTTT
cdr3_aa: CASEAGNTDTQYF

j_call: TRBJ2-1
clone_size: .
d_call: .
v_call: TRBV7-9
cdr3_nt: TGTGCCAGCAGCTTACAGGTCTATGAGCAGTTCTTC
cdr3_aa: CASSLQVYEQFF

j_call: TRBJ1-6
clone_size: .
d_call: .
v_call: TRBV5-1
cdr3_nt: TGCGCCAGCACCACAGGGCGAAGCTCCTATAATTCACCCCTCCACTTT
cdr3_aa: CASTTGRSSYNSPLHF

j_call: TRBJ2-5
clone_size: .
d_call: TRBD1
v_call: TRBV7-9
cdr3_nt: TGTGCCAGCAGCCGCAACAGGGGGGACCAAGAGACCCAGTACTTC
cdr3_aa: CASSRNRGDQETQYF

j_call: TRBJ2-1
clone_size: .
d_call: .
v_call: TRBV7-6
cdr3_nt: TGTGCCAGCAGCCCCGGGGTGGGACCGAGTAGCTCCTACAATGAGCAGTTCTTC
cdr3_aa: CASSPGVGPSSSYNEQFF

j_call: TRBJ1-6
clone_size: .
d_call: .
v_call: TRBV19
cdr3_nt: TGTGCCAGTAGTATAGCGGATAATTCACCCCTCCACTTT
cdr3_aa: CASSIADNSPLHF

j_call: TRBJ2-7
clone_size: .
d_call: .
v_call: TRBV4-2
cdr3_nt: TGTGCCAGCAGCCAAGAACCCAGGGACTACGAGCAGTACTTC
cdr3_aa: CASSQEPRDYEQYF

j_call: TRBJ2-2
clone_size: .
d_call: .
v_call: TRBV5-1
cdr3_nt: TGCGCCAGCAGCTACCCGGGCCCCAAGGGGGCCGGGGAGCTGTTTTTT
cdr3_aa: CASSYPGPKGAGELFF

j_call: TRBJ1-5
clone_size: .
d_call: .
v_call: TRBV3-1
cdr3_nt: TGTGCCAGCAGTCAAGCAGGGGCCCATAGCAGGTATCAGCCCCAGCATTTT
cdr3_aa: CASSQAGAHSRYQPQHF

j_call: TRBJ1-3
clone_size: .
d_call: .
v_call: TRBV6-5
cdr3_nt: TGTGCCAGCACCTTCGCCGGCTCTGGAAACACCATATATTTT
cdr3_aa: CASTFAGSGNTIYF

j_call: TRBJ2-1
clone_size: .
d_call: .
v_call: TRBV7-8
cdr3_nt: TGTGCCAGCAGCTTAAGGGGAGGGGGGGGGTACAATGAGCAGTTCTTC
cdr3_aa: CASSLRGGGGYNEQFF

j_call: TRBJ1-1
clone_size: .
d_call: .
v_call: TRBV5-4
cdr3_nt: TGTGCCAGCAGCTTGGACGTTGGCACTGAAGCTTTCTTT
cdr3_aa: CASSLDVGTEAFF

j_call: TRBJ2-2
clone_size: once
d_call: .
v_call: TRBV13
cdr3_nt: TGTGCCAGCAGCGAGACGGGGGGCGGGACCGGGGAGCTGTTTTTT
cdr3_aa: CASSETGGGTGELFF

j_call: TRBJ1-5
clone_size: .
d_call: .
v_call: TRBV12-3/TRBV12-4
cdr3_nt: TGTGCCAGCCGTGAGGGGGGAGCGAATCAGCCCCAGCATTTT
cdr3_aa: CASREGGANQPQHF

j_call: TRBJ2-1
clone_size: .
d_call: TRBD2
v_call: TRBV9
cdr3_nt: TGTGCCAGCAGCGTAGGGTGGCGGGGGTGGGATAATGAGCAGTTCTTC
cdr3_aa: CASSVGWRGWDNEQFF

j_call: TRBJ2-1
clone_size: .
d_call: .
v_call: TRBV14
cdr3_nt: TGTGCCAGCAGCCAAGATCCGTCAGGGTATGAGCAGTTCTTC
cdr3_aa: CASSQDPSGYEQFF

j_call: TRBJ1-4
clone_size: .
d_call: .
v_call: TRBV5-4
cdr3_nt: TGTGCCAGCAGCTTCGGGGTAGGCGAAAAACTGTTTTTT
cdr3_aa: CASSFGVGEKLFF